The following is a TCR beta chain sequence with its context. From germline, CDR1 is SEHNR and CDR2 FQNEAQ (reference sequence). The CDR3 is 14 amino acids. V dropped 5 bases and J dropped 5 bases, with 15 bases sitting between them. The data originate from a study of blood T cell repertoires in COVID-19. Study summary: Donors in the United States, Italy and Spain gave samples during acute or convalescent COVID-19.

Authors' analysis steps: Reference gene primer amplification yielded estimated nucleated cell counts. Produced via immunoSEQ multiplex PCR; TCRdb's table is partial and in-frame only. The V and J calls and the clone size are those of that table, but D and trimming were determined from the DNA. The sample lists roughly 200,000 clones, roughly 84% occurring once. Those designated as exposed participants met a COVID-19 case within 2 weeks before study entry. Sequencing used PBMCs or T cells enriched from blood (not recorded which). This sequence was found in a woman in her twenties or thirties who had been exposed to COVID-19. The chain links TRBV7-9 to TRBJ1-1, with D unclear. The CDR3 is CASSPSPVGTEAFF. CDR3 sequence (DNA): TGTGCCAGCAGCCCTAGCCCCGTGGGGACTGAAGCTTTCTTT.